Listed below are T cell receptor beta chains from one sample, sequenced in a study of human T cells and chemical hapten exposure. Each CDR3 protein gets one entry after TCRdb re-called the 5' RACE reads with MiXCR. Of roughly 81,000 distinct CDR3 sequences in the sample, around a sixth are singletons; the top ten hold nearly 7%. Every receptor here comes from a female donor in good health. Both conserved end residues are part of each CDR3. The D gene is left open where the match is weak. For some rows the clone size is stated as once, few or many, or as a class when expanded; others skip it.

TGTGCCAGCAGAACCGGGACTAGCGGATTGGAGCTGTTTTTT,CASRTGTSGLELFF,TRBJ2-2,few,TRBD2,TRBV28
TGTGCCAGCAGCGCCCCGGGACAAGAGACCCAGTACTTC,CASSAPGQETQYF,TRBJ2-5,few,-,TRBV6-5
TGTGCCAGCAGTTACTTGACGGGTCATCAGCCCCAGCATTTT,CASSYLTGHQPQHF,TRBJ1-5,few,-,TRBV6-5
TGTGCCAGCAGTTACTCGACAGGGCTGCAGCCCCAGCATTTT,CASSYSTGLQPQHF,TRBJ1-5,few,TRBD1,TRBV6-2/TRBV6-3
TGTGCCAGCAGTCAACTACGACAGTCCAATTCACCCCTCCACTTT,CASSQLRQSNSPLHF,TRBJ1-6,few,-,TRBV6-1
TGTGCCACCAGCAGAGTGAAACTTTACCCGGTCGATGAGCAGTTCTTC,CATSRVKLYPVDEQFF,TRBJ2-1,few,-,TRBV15
TGTGCCAGCAGACCCCGGGAGGTCGCAGATACGCAGTATTTT,CASRPREVADTQYF,TRBJ2-3,few,TRBD2,TRBV7-9
TGTGCCAGCAGTTCCCGGGCATTGAGCGAGCAGTACTTC,CASSSRALSEQYF,TRBJ2-7,few,-,TRBV12-3/TRBV12-4
TGTGCCAGCTCAGCACAGGGCTCCTACGAGCAGTACTTC,CASSAQGSYEQYF,TRBJ2-7,-,-,TRBV18
TGTGCCACCAACGACGGAAGGGGGGCCAACGTCCTGACTTTC,CATNDGRGANVLTF,TRBJ2-6,-,-,TRBV24-1
TGTGCCAGCAGCTCCGGGGCCCTGCGGAGTCCTGGAAACACCATATATTTT,CASSSGALRSPGNTIYF,TRBJ1-3,few,-,TRBV7-2
TGTGCCAGCAGAGTACAGGCGTCGGTCTATGGCTACACCTTC,CASRVQASVYGYTF,TRBJ1-2,-,-,TRBV11-2
TGTGCCAGCAACAACCGACAGGGGGCCGGCTATGGCTACACCTTC,CASNNRQGAGYGYTF,TRBJ1-2,-,TRBD1,TRBV12-3/TRBV12-4
TGCAGTGCTAGAGAGATAGGGGGAAACACTGAAGCTTTCTTT,CSAREIGGNTEAFF,TRBJ1-1,-,-,TRBV20-1
TGCGCCAGCAGCTTGAGGACTAGCGGGAGTGGGCACGAGCAGTACTTC,CASSLRTSGSGHEQYF,TRBJ2-7,-,TRBD2,TRBV5-1
TGTGCCATCAGTGAGGGTCGGGGACAGTCCGGGGAGCTGTTTTTT,CAISEGRGQSGELFF,TRBJ2-2,few,TRBD1,TRBV10-3
TGTGCCAGCAGTTTGGGGGGCTGGTTACGGGGGCTTAAAGAGACCCAGTACTTC,CASSLGGWLRGLKETQYF,TRBJ2-5,many,-,TRBV28
TGTGCCAGCAGTTACATGAGACGCACTACTGGGAATGAGCAGTTCTTC,CASSYMRRTTGNEQFF,TRBJ2-1,many,-,TRBV6-2/TRBV6-3
TGCAGCGTCGTCCCGTTTGGGGCCGACGAGCAGTACTTC,CSVVPFGADEQYF,TRBJ2-7,few,-,TRBV29-1
TGTGCTAGCAGCTTAGATTTTTCTGGGGCCAACGTCCTGACTTTC,CASSLDFSGANVLTF,TRBJ2-6,-,-,TRBV7-7